This TCR beta chain was captured in a study of blood T cell repertoires in COVID-19. Study context: Acute and convalescent COVID-19 samples came from the United States, Italy and Spain. Sample material is recorded as cDNA or gDNA derived from T cells, B-cell-depleted T cells, or PBMCs.

Original analysis: Counts of nucleated cells, estimated from reference gene primer amplification, were obtained. Clones were sequenced by immunoSEQ multiplex PCR, and TCRdb holds only the in-frame ones, with some missing. V, J and clone size derive from that table, while D and trimming were established from the DNA sequence. The sample lists about 160,000 clones, about four fifths seen once, with approximately 10% in the top ten. This CDR3 has 15 amino acids. Germline V CDR1 and CDR2: MNHEY, SMNVEV (reference sequence). The V gene lost 7 bases and the J gene lost 2 bases, with 17 bases spanning the gap.

The sample was peripheral blood. This sequence originates from a man aged 55 to 70 with active or convalescent COVID-19. The chain carries TRBV27 and TRBJ1-1; D is possibly TRBD1 (6 bases). The CDR3 spells CASTRQGRFNTEAFF. The CDR3 DNA follows: TGTGCCAGCACCCGGCAGGGGCGGTTCAACACTGAAGCTTTCTTT.